The present entry profiles one T cell receptor beta chain with its context. Its specificity is not known. The sample originates from a study of shared clonotypes between healthy human individuals. It was 200 to 250 ng DNA, around 33,000 T cell genomes, that sorted-subset replicate PCRs used. Sequenced by immunoSEQ multiplex PCR; TCRdb stores in-frame clones only, minus some. The sample includes roughly 1,100,000 clones, about 70% of them seen just once. Study outcomes and limitations: Several donors showed sharing of 4.5% to 6% of naive CD4 clonotypes.

What was sequenced was memory CD4+ T cells sorted from blood. Described subset: CD45RA-negative fraction. This receptor was obtained from a man aged 18 to 29 in good health.

The CDR3 DNA sequence: TGTGCCAGCAGCTTAGGGCGGGTCAAGCAGCCCCCACAAGAGACCCAGTACTTC. The encoded protein is CASSLGRVKQPPQETQYF. The chain is built from TRBV7-2 and TRBJ2-5; D possibly corresponds to TRBD2 (5 bases). The CDR3 is 18 amino acids. The V end lost 1 base, the J end lost 2 bases, and 20 bases lay between the germline ends. Germline V lookup: CDR1 SGHTA, CDR2 FQGNSA.